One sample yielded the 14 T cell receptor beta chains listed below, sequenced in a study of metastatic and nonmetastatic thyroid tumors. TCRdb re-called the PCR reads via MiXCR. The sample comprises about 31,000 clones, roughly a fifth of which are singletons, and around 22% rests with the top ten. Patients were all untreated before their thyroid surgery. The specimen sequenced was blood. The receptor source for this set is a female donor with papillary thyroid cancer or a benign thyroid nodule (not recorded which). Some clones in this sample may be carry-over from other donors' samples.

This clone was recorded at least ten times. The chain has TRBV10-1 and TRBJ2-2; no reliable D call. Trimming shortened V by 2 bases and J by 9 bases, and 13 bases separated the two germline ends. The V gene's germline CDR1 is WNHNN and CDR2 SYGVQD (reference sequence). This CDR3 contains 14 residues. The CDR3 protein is CASSEGIERRELFF. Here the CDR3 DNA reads TGCGCCAGCAGTGAGGGTATAGAACGCAGGGAGCTGTTTTTT.

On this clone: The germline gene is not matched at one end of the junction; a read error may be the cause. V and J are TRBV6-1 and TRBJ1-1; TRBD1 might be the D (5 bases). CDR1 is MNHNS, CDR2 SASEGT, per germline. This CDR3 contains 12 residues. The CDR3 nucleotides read TGTGCGAGTTCGCTCGGGGCCACTGCAGCTTTCTTT. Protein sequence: CASSLGATAAFF.

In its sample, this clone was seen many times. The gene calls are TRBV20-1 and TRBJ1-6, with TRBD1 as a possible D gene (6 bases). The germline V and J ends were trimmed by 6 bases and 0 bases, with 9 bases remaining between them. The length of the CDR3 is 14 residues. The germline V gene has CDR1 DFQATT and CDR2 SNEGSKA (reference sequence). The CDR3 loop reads CSAQGSSYNSPLHF. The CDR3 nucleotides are TGCAGTGCCCAGGGGAGCTCCTATAATTCACCCCTCCACTTT.

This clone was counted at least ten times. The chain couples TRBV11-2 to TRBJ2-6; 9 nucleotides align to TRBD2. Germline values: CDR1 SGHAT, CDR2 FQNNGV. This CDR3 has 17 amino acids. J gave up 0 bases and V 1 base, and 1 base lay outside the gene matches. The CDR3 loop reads CASSLVAGDSGANVLTF. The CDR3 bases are TGTGCCAGCAGCTTAGTAGCGGGGGACTCTGGGGCCAACGTCCTGACTTTC.

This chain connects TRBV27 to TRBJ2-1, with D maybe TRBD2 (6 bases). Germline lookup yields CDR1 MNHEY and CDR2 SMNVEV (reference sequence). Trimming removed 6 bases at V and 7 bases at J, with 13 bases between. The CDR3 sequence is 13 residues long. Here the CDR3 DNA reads TGTGCCAGCAGCGGAGGCGGGGCAAATGAGCAGTTCTTC. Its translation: CASSGGGANEQFF.

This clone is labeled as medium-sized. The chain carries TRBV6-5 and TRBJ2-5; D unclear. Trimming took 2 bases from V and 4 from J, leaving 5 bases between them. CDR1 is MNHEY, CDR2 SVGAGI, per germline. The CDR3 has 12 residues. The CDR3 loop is CASSYAGETQYF. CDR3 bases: TGTGCCAGCAGTTACGCAGGAGAGACCCAGTACTTC.

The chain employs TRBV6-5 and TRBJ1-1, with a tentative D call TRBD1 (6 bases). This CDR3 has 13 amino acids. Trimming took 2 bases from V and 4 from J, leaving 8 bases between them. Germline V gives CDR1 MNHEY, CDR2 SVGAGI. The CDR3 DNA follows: TGTGCCAGCAGTTACCAGGGGAGCACTGAAGCTTTCTTT. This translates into CASSYQGSTEAFF.

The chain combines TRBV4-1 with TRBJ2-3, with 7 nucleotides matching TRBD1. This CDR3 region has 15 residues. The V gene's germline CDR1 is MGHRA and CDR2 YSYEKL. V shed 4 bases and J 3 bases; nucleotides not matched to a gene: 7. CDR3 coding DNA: TGCGCCAGCAGCCCCCCTGGACAGGCGACAGATACGCAGTATTTT. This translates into CASSPPGQATDTQYF.

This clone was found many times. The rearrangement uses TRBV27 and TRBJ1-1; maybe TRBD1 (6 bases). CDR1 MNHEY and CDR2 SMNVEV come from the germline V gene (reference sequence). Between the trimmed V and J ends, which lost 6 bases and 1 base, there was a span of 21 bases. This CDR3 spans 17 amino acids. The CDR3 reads CASSLAGAPYQNTEAFF. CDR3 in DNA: TGTGCCAGCAGCTTAGCGGGGGCTCCTTATCAGAACACTGAAGCTTTCTTT.

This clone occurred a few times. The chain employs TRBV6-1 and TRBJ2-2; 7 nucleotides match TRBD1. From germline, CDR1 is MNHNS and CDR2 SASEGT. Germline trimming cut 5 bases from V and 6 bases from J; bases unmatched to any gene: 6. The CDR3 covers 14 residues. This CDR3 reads CASSPTGVAGELFF. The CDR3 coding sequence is TGTGCCAGCAGTCCTACAGGGGTCGCCGGGGAGCTGTTTTTT.

The CDR3 here is CSVEGLAGDRYYNEQFF. CDR3 DNA: TGCAGCGTTGAAGGACTAGCGGGAGATAGGTACTACAATGAGCAGTTCTTC. V is TRBV29-1 and J is TRBJ2-1; 12 positions match TRBD2. The CDR3 totals 17 residues. Germline CDR1 and CDR2: SQVTM and ANQGSEA. J gave up 3 bases and V 1 base, and 7 bases lay outside the gene matches.

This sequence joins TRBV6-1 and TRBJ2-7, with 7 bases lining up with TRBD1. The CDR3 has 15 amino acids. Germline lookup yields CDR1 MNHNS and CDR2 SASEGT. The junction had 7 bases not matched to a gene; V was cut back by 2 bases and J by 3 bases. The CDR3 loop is CASSELWTGYYEQYF. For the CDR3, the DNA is TGTGCCAGCAGTGAATTGTGGACAGGTTACTACGAGCAGTACTTC.

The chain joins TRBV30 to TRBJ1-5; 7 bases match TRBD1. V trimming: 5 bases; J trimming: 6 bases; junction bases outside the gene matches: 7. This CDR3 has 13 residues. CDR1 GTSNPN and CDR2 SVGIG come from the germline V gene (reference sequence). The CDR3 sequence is CAWSRGGGQPQHF. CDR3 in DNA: TGTGCCTGGTCCAGGGGGGGCGGTCAGCCCCAGCATTTT.

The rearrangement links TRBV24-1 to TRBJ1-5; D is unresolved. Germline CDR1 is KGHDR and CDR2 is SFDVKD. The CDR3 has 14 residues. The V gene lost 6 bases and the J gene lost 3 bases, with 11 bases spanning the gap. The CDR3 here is CATSPVVVNQPQHF. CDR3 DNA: TGTGCCACCAGTCCCGTGGTAGTCAATCAGCCCCAGCATTTT.